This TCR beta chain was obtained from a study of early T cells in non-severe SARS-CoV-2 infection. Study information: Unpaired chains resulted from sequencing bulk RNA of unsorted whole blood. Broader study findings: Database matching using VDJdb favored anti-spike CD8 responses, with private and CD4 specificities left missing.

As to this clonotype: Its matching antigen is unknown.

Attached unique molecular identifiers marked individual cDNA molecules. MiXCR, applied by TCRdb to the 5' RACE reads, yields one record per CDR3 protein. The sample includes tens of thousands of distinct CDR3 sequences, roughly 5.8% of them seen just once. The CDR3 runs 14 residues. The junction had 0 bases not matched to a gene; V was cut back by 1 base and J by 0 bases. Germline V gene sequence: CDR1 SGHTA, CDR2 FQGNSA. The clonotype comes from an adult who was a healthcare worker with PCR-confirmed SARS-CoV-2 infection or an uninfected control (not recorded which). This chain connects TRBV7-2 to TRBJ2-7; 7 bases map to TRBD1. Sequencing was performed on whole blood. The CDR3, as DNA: TGTGCCAGCAGCTTAGACAGGGGCTCCTACGAGCAGTACTTC. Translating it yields CASSLDRGSYEQYF.